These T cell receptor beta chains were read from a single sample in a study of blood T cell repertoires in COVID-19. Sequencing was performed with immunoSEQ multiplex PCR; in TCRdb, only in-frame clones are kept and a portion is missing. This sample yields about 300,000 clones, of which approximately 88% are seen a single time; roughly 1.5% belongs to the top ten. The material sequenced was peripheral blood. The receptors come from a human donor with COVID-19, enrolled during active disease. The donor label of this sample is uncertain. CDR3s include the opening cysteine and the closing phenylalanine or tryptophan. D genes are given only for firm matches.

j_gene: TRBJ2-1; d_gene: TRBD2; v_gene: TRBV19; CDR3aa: CASSRTSRSSYNEQFF
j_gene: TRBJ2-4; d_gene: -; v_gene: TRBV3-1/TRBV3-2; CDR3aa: CASSQGEAIQYF
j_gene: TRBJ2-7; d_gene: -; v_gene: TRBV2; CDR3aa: CASSEARRVLESQYF
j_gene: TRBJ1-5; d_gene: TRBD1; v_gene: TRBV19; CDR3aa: CASTGTGNQPQHF
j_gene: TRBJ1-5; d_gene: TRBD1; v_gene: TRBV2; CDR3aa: CASNRDRGSFSNQPQHF
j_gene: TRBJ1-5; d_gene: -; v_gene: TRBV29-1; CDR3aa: CSVAAGVRQPQHF
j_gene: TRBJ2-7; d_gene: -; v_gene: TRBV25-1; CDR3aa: CASSEDHAGEQYF
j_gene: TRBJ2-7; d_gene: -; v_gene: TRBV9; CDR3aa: CASSSRGALSSYEQYF
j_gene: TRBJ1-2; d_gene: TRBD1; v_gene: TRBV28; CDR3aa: CASCGQGAPNYGYTF
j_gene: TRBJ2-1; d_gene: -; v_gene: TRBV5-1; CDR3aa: CASSGGRDSSYNEQFF
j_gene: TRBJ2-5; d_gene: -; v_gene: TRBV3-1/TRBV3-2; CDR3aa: CASSQGRVETQYF
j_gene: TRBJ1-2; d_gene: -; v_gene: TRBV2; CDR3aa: CATQSGVYGYTF
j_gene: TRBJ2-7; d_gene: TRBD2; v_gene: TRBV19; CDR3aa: CASSPLGAGGHYEQYF
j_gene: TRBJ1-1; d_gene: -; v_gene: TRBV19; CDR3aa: CASSMIVQGEAFF
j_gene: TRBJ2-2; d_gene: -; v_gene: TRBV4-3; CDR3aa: CASSKRADQNTGELFF
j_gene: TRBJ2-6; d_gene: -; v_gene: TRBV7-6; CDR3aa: CASSFPVPSGANVLTF
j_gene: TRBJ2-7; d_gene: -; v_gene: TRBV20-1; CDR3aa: CSARASYEQYF
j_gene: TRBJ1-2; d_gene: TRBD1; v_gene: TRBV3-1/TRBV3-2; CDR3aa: CATSEGTGGWYGYTF
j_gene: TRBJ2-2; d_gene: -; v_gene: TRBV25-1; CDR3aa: CASSEYSGRNTGELFF
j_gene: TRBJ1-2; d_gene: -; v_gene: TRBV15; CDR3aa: CATSRAAGYDYGYTF
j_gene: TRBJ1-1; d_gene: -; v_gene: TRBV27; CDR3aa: CASRPTGRAGVNTEAFF
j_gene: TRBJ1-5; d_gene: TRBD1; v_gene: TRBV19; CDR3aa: CASSDTGTGDLNQPQHF
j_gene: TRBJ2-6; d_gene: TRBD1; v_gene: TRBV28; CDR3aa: CASREMTGSGANVLTF
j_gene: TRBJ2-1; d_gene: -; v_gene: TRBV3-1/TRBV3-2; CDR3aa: CASSRGRFLGNEQFF
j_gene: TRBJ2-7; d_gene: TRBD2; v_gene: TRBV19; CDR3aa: CASSSSGYSYEQYF
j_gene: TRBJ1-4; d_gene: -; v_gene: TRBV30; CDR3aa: CAWRGVAAEKLFF
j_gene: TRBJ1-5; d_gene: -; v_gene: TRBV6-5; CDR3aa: CASSPTGRDQPQHF
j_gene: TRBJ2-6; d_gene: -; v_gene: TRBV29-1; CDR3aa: CSVGRSGANVLTF